Detailed here is one TCR beta chain. The antigen remains undetermined. Per germline, CDR1 MNHNS and CDR2 SASEGT. V was cut by 0 bases and J by 6 bases, with 11 bases left in between. The CDR3 loop spans 14 amino acids. This sample is part of a study of T cell responses to AZD1222 COVID-19 vaccine. Study results and caveats: Within unmutated variant regions lay the reported targets of nearly half of spike-specific TCRs. The repertoires were collected only after the peak T cell response.

This table comes from immunoSEQ multiplex PCR, and its TCRdb copy is limited to in-frame clones, with some not included. The sample comprises about 59,000 clones, around 80% of which are singletons, and around 18% rests with the top ten. This specimen consisted of peripheral blood, obtained on day 0 of AZD1222 vaccination. The TCR comes from an adult in good health. The rearrangement links TRBV6-1 to TRBJ1-2; D remains unclear. The CDR3 sequence is CASSEALGANGYTF. DNA for the CDR3: TGTGCCAGCAGTGAAGCCTTGGGAGCAAATGGCTACACCTTC.